This TCR beta chain was sequenced in a study of blood T cell repertoires in COVID-19. In germline, CDR1 is MDHEN, CDR2 SYDVKM. V was pared by 8 bases and J by 4 bases, with 2 bases of the junction left unmatched. CDR3 length equals 12 residues. Assay used: immunoSEQ multiplex PCR; TCRdb lists only in-frame clones, some missing. The data show approximately 100,000 clones, about 90% seen once. The genes are TRBV28 and TRBJ2-1; TRBD2 matches at 7 bases. The clonotype comes from a human donor with COVID-19, enrolled during active disease. The donor label of this sample is uncertain. Sequencing was performed on peripheral blood. The CDR3 is CASWGGYNEQFF. Written as DNA, the CDR3 is TGTGCCAGCTGGGGGGGATACAATGAGCAGTTCTTC.